A selection of T cell receptor beta chains follows, all from one sample in a study of regulatory T cells in long-lasting Graves disease. In TCRdb, the multiplex PCR reads were re-called with MiXCR into one record per CDR3 protein. The sample carries under 500,000 distinct CDR3 sequences, roughly 20% recorded once. The material was peripheral blood mononuclear cells (PBMCs), obtained when the disease was refractory, from a patient treated with antithyroid drugs. Source of these receptors: a female donor with Graves disease. CDR3s include the opening cysteine and the closing phenylalanine or tryptophan. A D gene is named only where the DNA matches it firmly. Size is omitted from some rows. Given values are once, few, many or a class for expanded clones.

clone size: -; D gene: TRBD2; J gene: TRBJ2-1; V gene: TRBV7-3; CDR3 protein: CASSMTSGRDNEQFF; CDR3 DNA: TGTGCCAGCAGCATGACTAGCGGGAGGGACAATGAGCAGTTCTTC
clone size: many; D gene: TRBD1; J gene: TRBJ2-7; V gene: TRBV7-2; CDR3 protein: CASATYDRATYEQYF; CDR3 DNA: TGTGCCAGCGCCACCTACGACAGGGCGACCTACGAGCAGTACTTC
clone size: -; D gene: TRBD2; J gene: TRBJ2-3; V gene: TRBV6-2/TRBV6-3; CDR3 protein: CASRGGGVPDTQYF; CDR3 DNA: TGTGCCAGCCGCGGGGGGGGCGTTCCAGATACGCAGTATTTT
clone size: many; D gene: TRBD1; J gene: TRBJ2-5; V gene: TRBV6-5; CDR3 protein: CASSSDRPSRASAETQYF; CDR3 DNA: TGTGCCAGCAGTTCGGACAGGCCTTCACGGGCATCAGCAGAGACCCAGTACTTC
clone size: -; D gene: -; J gene: TRBJ2-7; V gene: TRBV27; CDR3 protein: CASSLVAAGHYEQYF; CDR3 DNA: TGTGCCAGCAGTTTAGTGGCAGCAGGCCACTACGAGCAGTACTTC
clone size: -; D gene: TRBD1; J gene: TRBJ1-2; V gene: TRBV5-1; CDR3 protein: CAIKTLTGGNGYGYTF; CDR3 DNA: TGCGCCATCAAGACCTTGACAGGGGGCAATGGCTATGGCTACACCTTC
clone size: -; D gene: -; J gene: TRBJ2-2; V gene: TRBV6-1; CDR3 protein: CASTGRDNAGELFF; CDR3 DNA: TGTGCCAGCACCGGGCGGGACAACGCCGGGGAGCTGTTTTTT
clone size: many; D gene: -; J gene: TRBJ1-2; V gene: TRBV7-8; CDR3 protein: CASSLVGGIYGYTF; CDR3 DNA: TGTGCCAGCAGCTTAGTTGGGGGCATCTATGGCTACACCTTC
clone size: few; D gene: -; J gene: TRBJ1-1; V gene: TRBV7-9; CDR3 protein: CASSPRGGVPNTEAFF; CDR3 DNA: TGTGCCAGCAGCCCTCGGGGCGGCGTTCCGAACACTGAAGCTTTCTTT
clone size: many; D gene: -; J gene: TRBJ2-7; V gene: TRBV7-2; CDR3 protein: CASSRPSSYEQYF; CDR3 DNA: TGTGCCAGCAGCAGACCCAGCTCCTACGAGCAGTACTTC
clone size: many; D gene: -; J gene: TRBJ1-1; V gene: TRBV5-1; CDR3 protein: CASSLAGITEAFF; CDR3 DNA: TGCGCCAGCAGCTTGGCAGGGATCACTGAAGCTTTCTTT
clone size: many; D gene: TRBD1; J gene: TRBJ1-2; V gene: TRBV30; CDR3 protein: CAWSVRRGHGYTF; CDR3 DNA: TGTGCCTGGAGTGTACGCAGGGGGCATGGCTACACCTTC
clone size: many; D gene: -; J gene: TRBJ1-1; V gene: TRBV2; CDR3 protein: CASSYRDGTEAFF; CDR3 DNA: TGTGCCAGCAGTTACAGGGATGGGACTGAAGCTTTCTTT
clone size: -; D gene: TRBD2; J gene: TRBJ2-2; V gene: TRBV29-1; CDR3 protein: CSVGASGSVTGELFF; CDR3 DNA: TGCAGCGTTGGCGCTAGCGGGAGCGTCACCGGGGAGCTGTTTTTT
clone size: -; D gene: -; J gene: TRBJ2-1; V gene: TRBV29-1; CDR3 protein: CSVEDRLGGNEQFF; CDR3 DNA: TGCAGCGTTGAAGATCGACTAGGGGGCAATGAGCAGTTCTTC
clone size: many; D gene: -; J gene: TRBJ2-5; V gene: TRBV6-2/TRBV6-3; CDR3 protein: CASSYTDFVQETQYF; CDR3 DNA: TGTGCCAGCAGTTACACGGACTTTGTCCAAGAGACCCAGTACTTC
clone size: -; D gene: TRBD2; J gene: TRBJ2-7; V gene: TRBV30; CDR3 protein: CAWNSGHSYEQYF; CDR3 DNA: TGTGCCTGGAATAGCGGGCACTCCTACGAGCAGTACTTC
clone size: many; D gene: -; J gene: TRBJ1-4; V gene: TRBV30; CDR3 protein: CAWSATGRAEKLFF; CDR3 DNA: TGTGCCTGGAGCGCTACAGGGAGGGCTGAAAAACTGTTTTTT
clone size: -; D gene: TRBD1; J gene: TRBJ1-4; V gene: TRBV4-1; CDR3 protein: CASSRGTGNEKLFF; CDR3 DNA: TGCGCCAGCAGCCGAGGGACAGGGAATGAAAAACTGTTTTTT
clone size: -; D gene: -; J gene: TRBJ1-1; V gene: TRBV5-4; CDR3 protein: CASSLDSVVNTEAFF; CDR3 DNA: TGTGCCAGCAGCTTGGATTCGGTTGTGAACACTGAAGCTTTCTTT
clone size: many; D gene: -; J gene: TRBJ2-7; V gene: TRBV28; CDR3 protein: CASSDDLFYEQYF; CDR3 DNA: TGTGCCAGCAGTGACGACTTATTCTACGAGCAGTACTTC
clone size: many; D gene: TRBD1; J gene: TRBJ2-7; V gene: TRBV6-2/TRBV6-3; CDR3 protein: CASTDRALEQYF; CDR3 DNA: TGTGCCAGCACCGACAGGGCCCTCGAGCAGTACTTC
clone size: many; D gene: -; J gene: TRBJ2-7; V gene: TRBV28; CDR3 protein: CASSPRLGTGSYEQYF; CDR3 DNA: TGTGCCAGCAGCCCCCGGCTGGGGACCGGCTCCTACGAGCAGTACTTC
clone size: many; D gene: TRBD1; J gene: TRBJ1-1; V gene: TRBV5-1; CDR3 protein: CASSRTGQGNTEAFF; CDR3 DNA: TGCGCCAGCAGCCGGACGGGACAGGGAAACACTGAAGCTTTCTTT
clone size: -; D gene: TRBD1; J gene: TRBJ2-3; V gene: TRBV11-2; CDR3 protein: CASSWGQVESDTQYF; CDR3 DNA: TGTGCCAGCAGTTGGGGACAGGTGGAGTCAGATACGCAGTATTTT
clone size: many; D gene: TRBD2; J gene: TRBJ2-5; V gene: TRBV2; CDR3 protein: CASRGYALRLAGEDGQETQYF; CDR3 DNA: TGTGCCAGCAGGGGATACGCGTTGCGACTAGCGGGAGAGGATGGACAAGAGACCCAGTACTTC
clone size: -; D gene: -; J gene: TRBJ2-7; V gene: TRBV29-1; CDR3 protein: CGVDKLLVQYF; CDR3 DNA: TGCGGCGTCGACAAACTGTTAGTGCAGTACTTC
clone size: -; D gene: TRBD2; J gene: TRBJ2-7; V gene: TRBV27; CDR3 protein: CASSFWGGTYEQYF; CDR3 DNA: TGTGCCAGCAGTTTCTGGGGGGGGACCTACGAGCAGTACTTC
clone size: many; D gene: -; J gene: TRBJ1-2; V gene: TRBV12-3/TRBV12-4; CDR3 protein: CASSPQSIRWYGYTF; CDR3 DNA: TGTGCCAGCAGTCCCCAGTCCATCCGGTGGTATGGCTACACCTTC
clone size: many; D gene: -; J gene: TRBJ1-2; V gene: TRBV28; CDR3 protein: CASSLARGYGYTF; CDR3 DNA: TGTGCCAGCAGTTTGGCCAGAGGCTATGGCTACACCTTC
clone size: -; D gene: TRBD2; J gene: TRBJ2-3; V gene: TRBV11-2; CDR3 protein: CASSTTSSSTDTQYF; CDR3 DNA: TGTGCCAGCAGCACGACTAGCAGCAGCACAGATACGCAGTATTTT
clone size: -; D gene: -; J gene: TRBJ1-1; V gene: TRBV14; CDR3 protein: CASSQVRGTTEAFF; CDR3 DNA: TGTGCCAGCAGCCAAGTGAGGGGGACCACTGAAGCTTTCTTT
clone size: many; D gene: TRBD1; J gene: TRBJ1-1; V gene: TRBV27; CDR3 protein: CASSFLAGTGGTEAFF; CDR3 DNA: TGTGCCAGCAGTTTCCTCGCGGGGACAGGGGGCACTGAAGCTTTCTTT
clone size: few; D gene: TRBD1; J gene: TRBJ2-7; V gene: TRBV29-1; CDR3 protein: CSVGTGAYEQYF; CDR3 DNA: TGCAGCGTCGGGACAGGAGCCTACGAGCAGTACTTC
clone size: many; D gene: -; J gene: TRBJ1-2; V gene: TRBV29-1; CDR3 protein: CSVDPGQGSMYGYTF; CDR3 DNA: TGCAGCGTTGACCCCGGGCAGGGGAGTATGTATGGCTACACCTTC
clone size: few; D gene: TRBD1; J gene: TRBJ1-2; V gene: TRBV24-1; CDR3 protein: CATTVKGAYGYTF; CDR3 DNA: TGTGCCACCACGGTGAAGGGGGCGTATGGCTACACCTTC
clone size: many; D gene: TRBD2; J gene: TRBJ2-5; V gene: TRBV28; CDR3 protein: CASSLVPGLAGGPQETQYF; CDR3 DNA: TGTGCCAGCAGTTTAGTCCCGGGACTAGCGGGGGGGCCCCAAGAGACCCAGTACTTC
clone size: -; D gene: TRBD2; J gene: TRBJ2-5; V gene: TRBV30; CDR3 protein: CACRWSGSGTQYF; CDR3 DNA: TGTGCCTGCCGGTGGAGCGGGAGCGGGACCCAGTACTTC
clone size: -; D gene: TRBD2; J gene: TRBJ2-5; V gene: TRBV20-1; CDR3 protein: CSASSSRGTSGRARETQYF; CDR3 DNA: TGCAGTGCTAGCTCCAGCCGCGGGACTAGCGGGAGGGCTAGGGAGACCCAGTACTTC